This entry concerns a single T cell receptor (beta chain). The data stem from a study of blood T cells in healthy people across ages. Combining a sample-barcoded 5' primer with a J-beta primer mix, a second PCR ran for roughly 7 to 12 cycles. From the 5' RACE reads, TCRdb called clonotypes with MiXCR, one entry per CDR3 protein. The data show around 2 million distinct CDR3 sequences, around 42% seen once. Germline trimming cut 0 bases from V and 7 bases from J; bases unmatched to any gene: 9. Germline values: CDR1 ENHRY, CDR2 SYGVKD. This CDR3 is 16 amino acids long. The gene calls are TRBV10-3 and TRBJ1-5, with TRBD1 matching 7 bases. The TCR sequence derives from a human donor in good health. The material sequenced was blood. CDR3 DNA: TGTGCCATCAGTGAGTCCGGGCAGGGGGTGAGGCAGCCCCAGCATTTT. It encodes CAISESGQGVRQPQHF.